This paragraph reports one TCR beta chain. Germline and junction disagree at one end, which may indicate a read error. This sample is part of a study of tumor and adjacent non-tumor tissue in lung cancer. Study at large: Samples averaged roughly 4.4 million productive TCRbeta reads each.

This sample's RNA came from whole unsorted tissue. TCRbeta libraries were built with three rounds of nested PCR, modified from ARM-PCR. One entry per CDR3 protein, called by TCRdb with MiXCR from the multiplex PCR reads. The table lists roughly 93,000 distinct CDR3 sequences, about 72% of them singletons. This CDR3 comprises 15 residues. CDR1 and CDR2 (germline): SQVTM, ANQGSEA. The chain is built from TRBV29-1 and TRBJ1-3; 7 bases are a match to TRBD1. The sequenced material came from lung tumor tissue. This TCR derives from a man aged 60-69 years with non-small cell lung cancer. CDR3 coding DNA: TGCAGCGTCCGAGCGGGACAGCACTCTGGAAACATCATATGTTTT. It specifies CSVRAGQHSGNIICF. Looking up the rest from reference TRBV29-1 and TRBJ1-3 gives the full variable domain: SAVISQKPSRDICQRGTSLTIQCQVDSQVTMMFWYRQQPGQSLTLIATANQGSEATYESGFVIDKFPISRPNLTFSTLTVSNMSPEDSSIYLCSVRAGQHSGNIICFGEGSWLTVV.